These 18 T cell receptor beta chains were sequenced from one sample in a study of blood T cell repertoires in COVID-19. Produced via immunoSEQ multiplex PCR; TCRdb's table is partial and in-frame only. The data show about 74,000 clones, more than 70% seen once. Source material: peripheral blood. The receptors stem from a woman aged 80 or older with acute or convalescent COVID-19.

V gene TRBV18 combines with J gene TRBJ1-5; 10 positions agree with TRBD1. CDR1 KGHSH and CDR2 LQKENI come from the germline V gene. CDR3 size: 13 residues. After removal of 5 bases from V and 6 bases from J, the junction contained 1 base not matched to a gene. CDR3 loop: CASSGDRGQPQHF. The CDR3 bases are TGTGCCAGCTCAGGGGACAGGGGTCAGCCCCAGCATTTT.

The chain links TRBV19 to TRBJ2-7; the match to TRBD2 covers 7 bases. V shed 4 bases and J 6 bases; nucleotides not matched to a gene: 3. Germline V gene sequence: CDR1 LNHDA, CDR2 SQIVND (reference sequence). CDR3 length: 12 amino acids. In DNA, the CDR3 is TGTGCCAGTAGTACGGGGGGAGGCGAGCAGTACTTC. Protein product: CASSTGGGEQYF.

This clone was found once. This chain uses TRBV12-3 or TRBV12-4 with TRBJ2-1; D might be TRBD2 (5 bases). The CDR3 consists of 13 residues. Trimming pared 2 bases from V and 9 bases from J, leaving 11 bases between. The DNA for the CDR3 is TGTGCCAGCAGTTTATCGGACTTTTCTGAGCAGTTCTTC. As protein: CASSLSDFSEQFF.

This rearrangement joins TRBV18 to TRBJ1-6; D perhaps matches TRBD1 (5 bases). The CDR3 covers 14 residues. The germline gives CDR1 KGHSH, CDR2 LQKENI. V was trimmed by 4 bases and J by 5 bases, leaving 9 bases between them. The CDR3 protein is CASSQETDNSPLHF. Here the CDR3 DNA reads TGTGCCAGCTCACAGGAGACAGATAATTCACCCCTCCACTTT.

This rearrangement joins TRBV2 to TRBJ1-2; D gene uncertain. The germline V and J ends were trimmed by 6 bases and 4 bases, with 15 bases remaining between them. This CDR3 is built from 14 residues. Germline CDR1 reads SNHLY; CDR2 reads FYNNEI. CDR3 residues: CASSAQRVLYGYTF. CDR3 in DNA: TGTGCCAGCAGCGCCCAGCGGGTTCTCTATGGCTACACCTTC. The variable domain in full, with the rest retrieved from reference TRBV2 and TRBJ1-2, is EPEVTQTPSHQVTQMGQEVILRCVPISNHLYFYWYRQILGQKVEFLVSFYNNEISEKSEIFDDQFSVERPDGSNFTLKIRSTKLEDSAMYFCASSAQRVLYGYTFGSGTRLTVV.

J is TRBJ1-5 and V is TRBV27; tentative D call: TRBD1 (5 bases). Trimming took off 5 bases at V and 4 bases at J, with 18 bases between the two ends. Germline values: CDR1 MNHEY, CDR2 SMNVEV (reference sequence). The CDR3 has 16 residues. The CDR3 coding sequence is TGTGCCAGCAGTCCCTTTTGGGGGGTACGGAATCAGCCCCAGCATTTT. It codes for CASSPFWGVRNQPQHF.

V is TRBV14 and J is TRBJ2-1; maybe TRBD2 (5 bases). Germline CDR1 and CDR2: SGHDN and FVKESK. The CDR3 is 16 amino acids. Trimming stripped 5 bases from V and 0 bases from J, with 14 bases between. The CDR3 DNA is TGTGCCAGCAGCAAAGGGCTCGGGAACTCCTACAATGAGCAGTTCTTC. Translation gives CASSKGLGNSYNEQFF.

V usage is TRBV2 and J usage is TRBJ2-4; 8 bases agree with TRBD1. The CDR3 loop spans 17 amino acids. CDR1 and CDR2 from the germline V gene are SNHLY and FYNNEI. V trimming: 4 bases; J trimming: 0 bases; junction bases outside the gene matches: 8. The CDR3 sequence: CASSGDRKVLAKNIQYF. DNA of the CDR3: TGTGCCAGCAGTGGGGACAGGAAGGTACTAGCCAAAAACATTCAGTACTTC.

The V call is TRBV30, the J call TRBJ2-5, with D maybe TRBD2 (6 bases). Trimming stripped 2 bases from V and 1 base from J, with 17 bases between. The CDR3 covers 16 residues. Germline CDR1 reads GTSNPN; CDR2 reads SVGIG (reference sequence). CDR3 in DNA: TGTGCCTGGAGTCCCCCCTCCGCGGGAACCCAAGAGACCCAGTACTTC. Its protein is CAWSPPSAGTQETQYF.

The chain has TRBV3-1 (or the pseudogene TRBV3-2) and TRBJ2-5; 7 bases align to TRBD2. The CDR3 has 15 amino acids. Germline-derived CDR1 and CDR2 are LGHDT and YNNKEL (reference sequence). V gave up 5 bases and J gave up 0 bases; unmatched junction bases: 6. In nucleotides, the CDR3 is TGTGCCAGCAGCTCCCGACTAGCAGACCAAGAGACCCAGTACTTC. It encodes CASSSRLADQETQYF.

The chain couples TRBV5-1 to TRBJ2-5; 11 nucleotides agree with TRBD2. Unmatched junction bases numbered 4, after V lost 1 base and J lost 2 bases. Germline assignment: CDR1 SGHRS and CDR2 YFSETQ. The CDR3 runs to 16 residues. CDR3 loop: CASSLSPSGGQETQYF. CDR3 nucleotide sequence: TGCGCCAGCAGCTTGTCACCTAGCGGGGGGCAAGAGACCCAGTACTTC.

V and J are TRBV6-5 and TRBJ1-4; 8 bases match TRBD1. Per the germline V gene, CDR1 is MNHEY and CDR2 is SVGAGI. V dropped 5 bases and J dropped 10; count of bases not matched to a gene: 9. The CDR3 totals 14 residues. The CDR3 DNA reads as TGTGCCAGCAGTCAACAGGGGGATGGTGGAAAACTGTTTTTT. Its translation is CASSQQGDGGKLFF.

This clone was picked up a small number of times. The rearrangement links TRBV5-8 to TRBJ1-5, with unresolved D. Germline assignment: CDR1 SGHTS and CDR2 YDEGEE. V lost 7 bases and J 0 bases, leaving 11 bases between the germline ends. This CDR3 comprises 14 residues. In DNA, the CDR3 is TGTGCCAGCGGACTGGGATATAGCAATCAGCCCCAGCATTTT. This encodes CASGLGYSNQPQHF.

The chain has TRBV7-2 and TRBJ1-1, with 8 positions matching TRBD1. The V gene's germline CDR1 is SGHTA and CDR2 FQGNSA. The trim removed 5 bases at V and 4 bases at J, leaving 6 bases unmatched. The CDR3 runs to 14 residues. The CDR3 nucleotides are TGTGCCAGCAGCCATGGACAGGGCATCACTGAAGCTTTCTTT. Protein product: CASSHGQGITEAFF.

In this sample, this clone turned up a few times. The V gene is TRBV10-1, the J gene TRBJ2-3; perhaps TRBD2 as D (5 bases). Germline CDR1 WNHNN, CDR2 SYGVQD (reference sequence). V was shortened by 7 bases and J by 0 bases, with 14 bases between the two germline ends. This CDR3 region has 15 residues. The CDR3 nucleotides are TGCGCCAGCACCGCACTAGTTGGTAGCACAGATACGCAGTATTTT. It yields the protein CASTALVGSTDTQYF.

This chain uses TRBV5-6 with TRBJ1-4; 7 positions agree with TRBD1. With 5 bases clipped from V and 1 base from J, the junction kept 5 bases outside the gene matches. The germline CDR1 and CDR2 sequences are SGHDT and YYEEEE. The CDR3 spans 15 residues. Written as DNA, the CDR3 is TGTGCCAGCAGTAATACAGGGGAAACTAATGAAAAACTGTTTTTT. Its protein is CASSNTGETNEKLFF.

The chain carries TRBV19 and TRBJ2-2; 13 nucleotides agree with TRBD2. The CDR3 contains 18 residues. V lost 7 bases, J lost 0 bases, and 8 bases stayed unmatched. From germline, CDR1 is LNHDA and CDR2 SQIVND (reference sequence). The CDR3 reads CASIPGLAGSANTGELFF. In DNA form, the CDR3 reads TGTGCCAGTATACCGGGACTAGCGGGATCAGCGAACACCGGGGAGCTGTTTTTT.

CDR3 coding DNA: TGCGCCAGCAGCCTGACAGTTTCTGCCGGGGAGCTGTTTTTT. Translating gives CASSLTVSAGELFF. The chain uses TRBV5-1 and TRBJ2-2, with D possibly being TRBD1 (5 bases). This CDR3 is 14 amino acids long. Trimming stripped 4 bases from V and 6 bases from J, with 13 bases between. The germline CDR1 and CDR2 sequences are SGHRS and YFSETQ.